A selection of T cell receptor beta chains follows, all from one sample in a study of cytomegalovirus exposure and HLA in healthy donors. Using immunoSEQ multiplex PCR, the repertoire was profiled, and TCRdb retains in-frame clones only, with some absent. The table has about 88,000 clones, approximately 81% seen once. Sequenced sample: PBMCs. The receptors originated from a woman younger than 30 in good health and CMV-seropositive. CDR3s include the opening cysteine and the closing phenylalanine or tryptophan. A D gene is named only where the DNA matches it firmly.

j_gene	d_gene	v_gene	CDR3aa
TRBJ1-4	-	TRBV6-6	CASSYFGNEVTF
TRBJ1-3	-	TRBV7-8	CASSSTRGNGNTIYF
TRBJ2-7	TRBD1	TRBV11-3	CASSLRTGMDEQYF
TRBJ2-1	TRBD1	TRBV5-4	CASSLQGSNEQFF
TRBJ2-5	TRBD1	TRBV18	CASSPIGQGGTQETQYF
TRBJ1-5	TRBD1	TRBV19	CASQDRGNQPQHF
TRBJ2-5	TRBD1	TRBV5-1	CASSLGQMETQYF
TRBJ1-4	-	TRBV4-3	CASSQDSAAGHRKLFF
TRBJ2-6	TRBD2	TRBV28	CASSRTGGTGANVLTF
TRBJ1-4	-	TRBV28	CASSFDSGATNEKLFF
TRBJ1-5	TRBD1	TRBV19	CASTLRDRGLQPQHF
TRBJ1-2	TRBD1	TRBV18	CASSPDRDRGNTF
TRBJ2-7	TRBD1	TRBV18	CASSPGTASDEQYF
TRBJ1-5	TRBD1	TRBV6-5	CASSPDRGLNQPQHF
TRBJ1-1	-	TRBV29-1	CSVERDTGAFF
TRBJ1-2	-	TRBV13	CASSRPGGANYGYTF
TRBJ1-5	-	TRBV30	CAWSVRGTQPQHF
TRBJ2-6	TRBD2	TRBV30	CAWSVYLAGESGANVLTF
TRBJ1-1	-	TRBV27	CASSLNPAGTEAFF
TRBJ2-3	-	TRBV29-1	CSVESAAADGTQYF
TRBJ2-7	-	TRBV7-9	CASSSSRFRGYEQYF
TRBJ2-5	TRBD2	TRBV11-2	CASSAGTSQETQYF
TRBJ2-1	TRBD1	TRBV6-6	CASSTRQGSYNEQFF
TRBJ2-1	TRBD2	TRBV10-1	CASSEFPSGSSYNEQFF
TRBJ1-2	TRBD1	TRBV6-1	CASSRDRDGGYTF
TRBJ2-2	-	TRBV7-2	CASSLLPANTGELFF
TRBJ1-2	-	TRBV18	CASSPTTEYGYTF
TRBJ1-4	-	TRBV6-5	CASQGPNEKLFF
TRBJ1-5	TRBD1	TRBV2	CASSARTGGRQPQHF
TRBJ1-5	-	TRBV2	CASSEGSVQPQHF
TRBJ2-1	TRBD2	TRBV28	CASSTISSGGAVEQFF
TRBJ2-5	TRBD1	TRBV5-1	CASSFGPGTGLGQETQYF
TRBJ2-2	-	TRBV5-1	CASRGGGPGTGELFF
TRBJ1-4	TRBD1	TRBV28	CASSPPRGKLFF